This T cell receptor beta chain was sequenced during a study of Tregs in tolerant kidney transplant recipients. Study conclusions and caveats: The small number of patients limits these findings pending further validation. Activated donor B cell expansion appeared to reveal the most relevant donor-specific TCRbeta repertoire.

CDR1 is KGHSH, CDR2 LQKENI, per germline. Trimming stripped 2 bases from V and 4 bases from J, with 14 bases between. CDR3 length: 15 residues. With respect to this clone: The antigen is undetermined.

Profiled with immunoSEQ multiplex PCR; TCRdb holds only in-frame clones, not every one. The sample lists about 240,000 clones, about four fifths seen once, with less than 0.75% in the top ten. CD4+CD25+CD127- Tregs, CD4+CD25- non-Tregs, CD4 and CD8 cells were sorted. This chain uses TRBV18 with TRBJ1-1; no clear D. The sequencing sample was made of CD4+ T cells from blood. This clonotype originated in a human donor in good health. The CDR3 protein is CASSPWEGRSTEAFF. The DNA of the CDR3 is TGTGCCAGCTCACCATGGGAGGGTCGTAGCACTGAAGCTTTCTTT.